This T cell receptor beta chain originates from a study of blood T cell repertoires in COVID-19. Study-wide context: Italy, Spain and the United States were the sources of the convalescent and acute COVID-19 samples. Sample material is recorded as cDNA or gDNA derived from T cells, B-cell-depleted T cells, or PBMCs.

This clone was recorded once. Per the original methods: Estimated nucleated cell counts came from reference gene primer amplification. Libraries were prepared by immunoSEQ multiplex PCR; TCRdb keeps only in-frame clonotypes and omits some of them. V, J and clone size are taken as reported in that table, and D and trimming were inferred from the DNA itself. The sample includes approximately 88,000 clones, approximately 90% of them seen just once. The clonotype comes from a woman in her fifties or sixties in a cohort sampled during active COVID-19. Sequencing used peripheral blood.

CDR3 sequence reads: CASSSWTDSTDTQYF. The CDR3 DNA follows: TGTGCCAGCAGCTCTTGGACAGATAGCACAGATACGCAGTATTTT. The chain has TRBV7-9 and TRBJ2-3; maybe TRBD1 (6 bases). V dropped 4 bases and J dropped 0 bases, with 11 bases sitting between them. The CDR3 totals 15 residues. Germline loops: CDR1 SEHNR, CDR2 FQNEAQ (reference sequence).